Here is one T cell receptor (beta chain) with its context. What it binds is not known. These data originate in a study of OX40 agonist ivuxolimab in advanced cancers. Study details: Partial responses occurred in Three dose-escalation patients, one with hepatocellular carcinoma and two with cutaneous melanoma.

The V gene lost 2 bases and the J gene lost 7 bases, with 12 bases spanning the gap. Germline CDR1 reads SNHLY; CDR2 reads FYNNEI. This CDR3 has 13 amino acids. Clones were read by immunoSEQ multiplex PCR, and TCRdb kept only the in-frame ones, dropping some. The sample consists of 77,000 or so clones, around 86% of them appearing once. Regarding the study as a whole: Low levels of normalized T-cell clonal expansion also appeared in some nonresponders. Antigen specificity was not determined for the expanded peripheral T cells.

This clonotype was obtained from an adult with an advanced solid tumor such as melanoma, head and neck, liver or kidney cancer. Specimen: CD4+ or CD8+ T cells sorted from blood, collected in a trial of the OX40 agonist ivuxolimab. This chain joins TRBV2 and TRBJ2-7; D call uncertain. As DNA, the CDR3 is TGTGCCAGCAGTGAACTAGTGGTTGGGGAGCAGTACTTC. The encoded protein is CASSELVVGEQYF.